These 10 T cell receptor beta chains came from one sample sequenced in a study of T-cell memory formation after mild COVID-19. TCRdb recomputed calls from the 5' RACE reads with MiXCR, one row per CDR3 protein. The sample records hundreds of thousands of distinct CDR3 sequences, approximately 16% being singletons. Sequenced: PBMCs or a T cell subset sorted from them (not recorded which). The receptors derive from a young man who had mild COVID-19 (a few samples of this study predate the infection). Cell type and time point are not known.

Comments on this clonotype: Compared with germline, one end of the junction differs, possibly owing to a read error. The rearrangement links TRBV20-1 to TRBJ2-5; TRBD1 might be the D (6 bases). Germline CDR1 DFQATT, CDR2 SNEGSKA (reference sequence). This CDR3 spans 12 amino acids. The CDR3 here is CSATDSVENQYF. The CDR3 DNA follows: TGCAGTGCTACGGACAGTGTGGAGAACCAGTACTTC.

The CDR3 bases are TGTGCCAGCAGCCTCCAGGGCAGGACCCGTGGGAACACTGAAGCTTTCTTT. It specifies CASSLQGRTRGNTEAFF. J is TRBJ1-1 and V is TRBV7-9, with D perhaps TRBD1 (5 bases). The V end lost 5 bases, the J end lost 1 base, and 20 bases lay between the germline ends. This CDR3 comprises 17 residues. CDR1 and CDR2 from the germline V gene are SEHNR and FQNEAQ (reference sequence).

The chain recombines TRBV18 with TRBJ1-2; D remains unclear. This CDR3 has 14 residues. V gave up 1 base and J gave up 2 bases, with 8 bases separating them. The V gene's germline CDR1 is KGHSH and CDR2 LQKENI. CDR3 in amino acids: CASSPLGFNYGYTF. CDR3 DNA sequence: TGTGCCAGCTCACCACTAGGTTTCAACTATGGCTACACCTTC.

CDR3 nucleotide sequence: TGTGCCAGCAGCAAAGCCGGGAACACTGAAGCTTTCTTT. It specifies CASSKAGNTEAFF. The chain is built from TRBV21-1 and TRBJ1-1. TRBV21-1 constitutes a pseudogene. This CDR3 comprises 13 residues.

This clonotype has a handful of counts. The rearrangement joins TRBV12-3 or TRBV12-4 to TRBJ2-3; maybe TRBD2 (6 bases). V shed 0 bases and J shed 7 bases, with 14 bases lying between them. This CDR3 has 15 residues. The DNA of the CDR3 is TGTGCCAGCAGTTTAGCCAGCGGCGGGAAGAATACGCAGTATTTT. Translated, it gives CASSLASGGKNTQYF.

There are a few counts of this clonotype. The genes are TRBV25-1 and TRBJ1-2, with D unclear. CDR3 length: 11 residues. CDR1 and CDR2 (germline): MGHDK, SYGVNS. The V end was cut by 4 bases, the J end by 8 bases, with 8 bases between. CDR3 protein: CASSGFGGYTF. As DNA, the CDR3 is TGTGCCAGCAGTGGATTTGGAGGCTACACCTTC.

This clonotype was seen more than once but under ten times. This chain connects TRBV7-2 to TRBJ2-4; D is unresolved. Between the trimmed V and J ends, which lost 0 bases and 6 bases, there was a span of 12 bases. The CDR3 totals 15 residues. The V gene's germline CDR1 is SGHTA and CDR2 FQGNSA. This CDR3 reads CASSLASGRGNIQYF. DNA of the CDR3: TGTGCCAGCAGCTTAGCGAGTGGCCGCGGAAACATTCAGTACTTC. The full variable domain, rest sourced from reference TRBV7-2 and TRBJ2-4, is GAGVSQSPSNKVTEKGKDVELRCDPISGHTALYWYRQSLGQGLEFLIYFQGNSAPDKSGLPSDRFSAERTGGSVSTLTIQRTQQEDSAVYLCASSLASGRGNIQYFGAGTRLSVL.

This clonotype was observed many times. The CDR3, as DNA: TGCGCCAGCAGCCAAGGAGGGGGGGCAGATACGCAGTATTTT. It is translated as CASSQGGGADTQYF. This chain connects TRBV4-1 to TRBJ2-3; weak D call: TRBD2 (7 bases). Looked up from germline, CDR1 is MGHRA and CDR2 is YSYEKL. This CDR3 is 14 amino acids long. The V end lost 1 base, the J end lost 4 bases, and 9 bases lay between the germline ends.

This clonotype was recorded only once. The chain recombines TRBV6-2 or TRBV6-3 with TRBJ2-3, with D perhaps matching TRBD2 (6 bases). In germline, CDR1 is MNHEY, CDR2 SVGEGT. V dropped 6 bases and J dropped 0 bases, with 25 bases sitting between them. The CDR3 has 19 residues. CDR3 amino acids: CASSSTGGFLHPSTDTQYF. CDR3 bases: TGTGCCAGCAGCTCTACCGGGGGTTTCCTGCATCCTAGCACAGATACGCAGTATTTT.

This clonotype was counted a few times. V and J are TRBV11-2 and TRBJ2-1; D is perhaps TRBD2 (6 bases). This CDR3 has 15 amino acids. With 7 bases removed from V and 0 bases from J, the gap between germline ends came to 13 bases. Germline CDR1 and CDR2: SGHAT and FQNNGV. Written as DNA, the CDR3 is TGTGCCAGCACAATAGCGGTAAGCTCCTACAATGAGCAGTTCTTC. Translating it yields CASTIAVSSYNEQFF.